This entry features one T cell receptor beta chain sequence. The data derive from a study of blood T cell repertoires in COVID-19. Study in general: Sites in the United States, Italy and Spain provided acute and convalescent COVID-19 samples. T cells, B-cell-depleted T cells, or PBMCs supplied cDNA or gDNA.

In the original workflow: Amplification of reference gene primers provided the estimated nucleated cell counts. Assay used: immunoSEQ multiplex PCR; TCRdb lists only in-frame clones, some missing. The V and J calls and clone size were taken over from that table, and D and trimming were inferred from the DNA. This sample has some 150,000 clones; approximately 88% occur once, and the top ten carry less than 5%. The CDR3 totals 15 residues. Trimming removed 6 bases from V and 3 bases from J; junction bases left unmatched: 10. In germline, CDR1 is SNHLY, CDR2 FYNNEI. The origin of this receptor is a woman aged 55-70 years who had recovered from COVID-19. The chain is built from TRBV2 and TRBJ2-7; 8 nucleotides line up with TRBD1. The sequencing input was peripheral blood. This CDR3 reads CASRLPRGQGYEQYF. DNA for the CDR3: TGTGCCAGCAGATTACCACGAGGACAGGGCTACGAGCAGTACTTC. The full variable domain, rest sourced from reference TRBV2 and TRBJ2-7, is EPEVTQTPSHQVTQMGQEVILRCVPISNHLYFYWYRQILGQKVEFLVSFYNNEISEKSEIFDDQFSVERPDGSNFTLKIRSTKLEDSAMYFCASRLPRGQGYEQYFGPGTRLTVT.